Presented here are 22 T cell receptor beta chains from one specimen sequenced in a study of T-cell memory formation after mild COVID-19. TCRdb analysed the 5' RACE reads with MiXCR anew, one entry per CDR3 protein. The sample comprises 250,000 to 300,000 distinct CDR3 sequences, 15% to 20% of which are singletons, and about 23% rests with the top ten. Sample: PBMCs or a T cell subset sorted from them (not recorded which). The source of these receptors is a man aged 18 to 30 who had mild COVID-19 (a few samples of this study predate the infection). Cell type and time point are not known.

This chain joins TRBV5-1 and TRBJ2-5; maybe TRBD2 (6 bases). V was cut by 8 bases and J by 0 bases, with 17 bases left in between. The CDR3 runs to 15 residues. Looked up from germline, CDR1 is SGHRS and CDR2 is YFSETQ. The CDR3 protein is CASTLAGLYQETQYF. The CDR3 coding sequence is TGCGCCAGTACTTTGGCGGGGTTGTACCAAGAGACCCAGTACTTC.

The V and J genes are TRBV29-1 and TRBJ2-1, with 8 bases matching TRBD2. The CDR3 is made up of 19 amino acids. After removal of 8 bases from V and 0 bases from J, the junction contained 21 bases not matched to a gene. Germline CDR1 and CDR2: SQVTM and ANQGSEA. This CDR3 reads CSIPLTAGGAQSSYNEQFF. CDR3 nucleotide sequence: TGCAGCATCCCGCTTACGGCGGGGGGTGCCCAGAGCTCCTACAATGAGCAGTTCTTC.

The table lists this clonotype with a few counts. Here the CDR3 reads CAISLDGTDTQYF. The CDR3 DNA is TGTGCCATCAGCCTTGACGGTACAGATACGCAGTATTTT. The chain combines TRBV10-3 with TRBJ2-3; D ambiguous. Germline CDR1 and CDR2: ENHRY and SYGVKD. Trimming removed 6 bases from V and 3 bases from J, with 10 bases in between. The CDR3 is 13 amino acids.

This clonotype was seen only a few times. The chain employs TRBV4-3 and TRBJ2-7; D is ambiguous. Germline V gene lookup returns CDR1 LGHNA and CDR2 YSLEER. This CDR3 has 15 residues. V dropped 1 base and J dropped 2 bases, with 12 bases sitting between them. The CDR3 coding sequence is TGCGCCAGCAGCCAAGGAGGATCTCCTACCTACGAGCAGTACTTC. The encoded protein is CASSQGGSPTYEQYF.

This clonotype was seen a few times. This chain uses TRBV12-5 with TRBJ2-7; 8 positions match TRBD1. The ends lost 1 base at V and 6 bases at J; junction bases unmatched: 8. CDR1 and CDR2 from the germline V gene are LGHNT and FRNRAP. The CDR3 runs 15 residues. Here the CDR3 reads CASGLAGQGDCEQYV. The CDR3 DNA is TGTGCTAGTGGTTTGGCCGGACAGGGTGATTGCGAGCAGTACGTC.

A few counts support this clonotype. The rearrangement uses TRBV12-3 or TRBV12-4 and TRBJ2-7; D is uncertain. Trimming left V 8 bases short and J 8 bases short, with 13 bases between. This CDR3 region has 11 residues. DNA for the CDR3: TGTGCCAGCGCGAGGCAGTCGCAGCAGTACTTC. Encoded protein: CASARQSQQYF.

Ten or more counts support this clonotype. The rearrangement joins TRBV7-2 to TRBJ2-1, with D uncertain. V was cut by 3 bases and J by 10 bases, with 7 bases left in between. The germline gives CDR1 SGHTA, CDR2 FQGNSA. CDR3 length equals 11 residues. CDR3 region: CASSFAIEQFF. Written as DNA, the CDR3 is TGTGCCAGCAGCTTCGCAATCGAGCAGTTCTTC. Drawing the rest from reference TRBV7-2 and TRBJ2-1, the complete variable domain is GAGVSQSPSNKVTEKGKDVELRCDPISGHTALYWYRQSLGQGLEFLIYFQGNSAPDKSGLPSDRFSAERTGGSVSTLTIQRTQQEDSAVYLCASSFAIEQFFGPGTRLTVL.

The chain has TRBV7-2 and TRBJ2-3, with 9 bases fitting TRBD2. The ends lost 6 bases at V and 8 bases at J; junction bases unmatched: 6. The CDR3 is 13 residues long. Per germline, CDR1 SGHTA and CDR2 FQGNSA. The CDR3 sequence is CASRAGGSRTQYF. The CDR3, as DNA: TGTGCCAGCAGAGCGGGGGGAAGTCGTACGCAGTATTTT.

This clonotype was detected many times. This chain joins TRBV4-2 and TRBJ1-4; D possibly corresponds to TRBD1 (5 bases). CDR3 length: 14 residues. Trimming cost V 1 base and J 6 bases, with 9 bases left between them. Germline values: CDR1 LGHNA, CDR2 YNFKEQ. CDR3 in amino acids: CASSQGGGYEKLFF. CDR3 nucleotide sequence: TGTGCCAGCAGCCAAGGGGGCGGGTATGAAAAACTGTTTTTT.

The chain recombines TRBV4-1 with TRBJ2-5, with 7 nucleotides matching TRBD2. The CDR3 loop spans 15 amino acids. J gave up 5 bases and V 4 bases, and 10 bases lay outside the gene matches. Germline V gene data show CDR1 as MGHRA and CDR2 as YSYEKL. The DNA of the CDR3 is TGCGCCAGCAGCCCGACCCGCGGGGGTCTGGAGACCCAGTACTTC. Protein sequence: CASSPTRGGLETQYF.

The sample holds a few counts of this clonotype. This chain uses TRBV2 with TRBJ2-1; D perhaps matches TRBD2 (6 bases). The germline V and J ends were trimmed by 7 bases and 8 bases, with 12 bases remaining between them. This CDR3 spans 12 amino acids. Germline V gives CDR1 SNHLY, CDR2 FYNNEI. This CDR3 is CASTPGGHEQFF. CDR3 sequence (DNA): TGTGCCAGCACCCCCGGGGGTCATGAGCAGTTCTTC. The complete variable domain, with remaining parts taken from reference TRBV2 and TRBJ2-1, reads EPEVTQTPSHQVTQMGQEVILRCVPISNHLYFYWYRQILGQKVEFLVSFYNNEISEKSEIFDDQFSVERPDGSNFTLKIRSTKLEDSAMYFCASTPGGHEQFFGPGTRLTVL.

There are a few counts of this clonotype. The chain joins TRBV29-1 to TRBJ1-2; possibly TRBD1 for D (6 bases). This CDR3 is 14 amino acids long. Germline values: CDR1 SQVTM, CDR2 ANQGSEA. The germline V and J ends were trimmed by 1 base and 2 bases, with 11 bases remaining between them. CDR3 nucleotide sequence: TGCAGCGTTGAAGGTCAAAGGGGGAACTATGGCTACACCTTC. It codes for CSVEGQRGNYGYTF.

CDR3 nucleotides: TGCGCCAGCAGCTTTGACAGTAACTATGGCTACACCTTC. Protein: CASSFDSNYGYTF. The chain carries TRBV5-1 and TRBJ1-2, with D possibly matching TRBD1 (5 bases). Trimming left V 2 bases short and J 1 base short, with 6 bases between. The CDR3 spans 13 residues. Per the germline V gene, CDR1 is SGHRS and CDR2 is YFSETQ.

This clonotype was recorded a few times. This chain connects TRBV4-1 to TRBJ1-1, with no clear D. Trimming took 1 base from V and 6 from J, leaving 15 bases between them. The CDR3 contains 15 residues. CDR1 is MGHRA, CDR2 YSYEKL, per germline. CDR3 in DNA: TGCGCCAGCAGCCAAGCAGGACCCGGGAGACCTGAAGCTTTCTTT. Its translation is CASSQAGPGRPEAFF.

The V call is TRBV27, the J call TRBJ2-1; D remains unclear. The CDR3 loop spans 15 amino acids. V was cut by 2 bases and J by 2 bases, with 10 bases left in between. CDR1 and CDR2 from the germline V gene are MNHEY and SMNVEV (reference sequence). This chain's CDR3 is CASSLRAYPYNEQFF. For the CDR3, the DNA is TGTGCCAGCAGTTTAAGGGCTTACCCCTACAATGAGCAGTTCTTC.

This clonotype was detected a few times. V and J are TRBV12-3 or TRBV12-4 and TRBJ2-7, with TRBD2 matching over 8 bases. V trimming: 0 bases; J trimming: 5 bases; junction bases outside the gene matches: 9. The length of the CDR3 is 16 residues. The CDR3 nucleotides are TGTGCCAGCAGTTTAGCCCCCGGGGGGGGTACACACGAGCAGTACTTC. Protein sequence: CASSLAPGGGTHEQYF.

This clonotype has a handful of counts. This chain links TRBV29-1 with TRBJ2-3, with D possibly TRBD2 on 6 matching bases. The CDR3 has 14 residues. Germline V gene sequence: CDR1 SQVTM, CDR2 ANQGSEA. The V end was cut by 4 bases, the J end by 6 bases, with 17 bases between. The CDR3 is CSVGSGTGEDTQYF. The CDR3 DNA sequence: TGCAGCGTTGGGTCTGGAACGGGGGAGGATACGCAGTATTTT.

CDR3 region: CASSQDPALGRGRSETQYF. The CDR3 DNA reads as TGCGCCAGCAGCCAAGATCCGGCCCTTGGCAGGGGGCGCTCAGAGACCCAGTACTTC. The V and J genes are TRBV4-1 and TRBJ2-5, with TRBD1 identical over 8 bases. J gave up 4 bases and V 0 bases, and 16 bases lay outside the gene matches. Germline loops: CDR1 MGHRA, CDR2 YSYEKL. CDR3 length: 19 residues.

This clonotype was seen a few times. The chain employs TRBV7-3 and TRBJ2-1; 7 nucleotides align to TRBD2. The CDR3 runs 17 residues. Germline V gene data show CDR1 as SGHTA and CDR2 as FQGTGA. V shed 4 bases, J shed 1 base, and the junction held 10 bases outside the gene matches. The CDR3 sequence: CASSSWTGEGSYNEQFF. The CDR3 nucleotides read TGTGCCAGCAGCTCCTGGACCGGGGAGGGGTCCTACAATGAGCAGTTCTTC.

In this sample, this clonotype turned up a few times. The chain links TRBV4-2 to TRBJ2-5, with TRBD2 as a possible D gene (5 bases). Between the trimmed V and J ends, which lost 3 bases and 3 bases, there was a span of 14 bases. This CDR3 region has 15 residues. The germline V gene has CDR1 LGHNA and CDR2 YNFKEQ. The CDR3 loop reads CASSQERTVKETQYF. CDR3 sequence (DNA): TGTGCCAGCAGCCAGGAGCGGACGGTTAAAGAGACCCAGTACTTC.

V usage is TRBV2 and J usage is TRBJ1-1, with 8 bases fitting TRBD1. Trimming at V came to 3 bases and at J to 1 base, leaving 1 base not matched to a gene. Germline CDR1 is SNHLY and CDR2 is FYNNEI. The CDR3 covers 14 residues. CDR3: CASSDGQGNTEAFF. CDR3 DNA sequence: TGTGCCAGCAGTGATGGACAGGGGAACACTGAAGCTTTCTTT.

This chain uses TRBV9 with TRBJ1-3, with D hard to call. Germline CDR1 reads SGDLS; CDR2 reads YYNGEE. The CDR3 spans 17 residues. Trimming cost V 0 bases and J 0 bases, with 13 bases left between them. The CDR3 spells CASSVDHNTNSGNTIYF. DNA for the CDR3: TGTGCCAGCAGCGTAGACCATAACACAAACTCTGGAAACACCATATATTTT. The full variable domain, in which reference TRBV9 and TRBJ1-3 provide the parts outside the CDR3, is DSGVTQTPKHLITATGQRVTLRCSPRSGDLSVYWYQQSLDQGLQFLIQYYNGEERAKGNILERFSAQQFPDLHSELNLSSLELGDSALYFCASSVDHNTNSGNTIYFGEGSWLTVV.